Listed here are 17 T cell receptor beta chains from one sample, sequenced in a study of siplizumab effects on memory and regulatory T cells. The data were produced by immunoSEQ multiplex PCR, yet TCRdb's version contains in-frame clones alone and is incomplete. The data show about 56,000 clones, with about 97% seen just once and around 1% held by the top ten. What was sequenced was naive CD8+ T cells sorted from blood. The receptors originated from a human donor in good health.

The rearrangement uses TRBV14 and TRBJ1-1; D gene unclear. V shed 8 bases and J shed 1 base, with 11 bases lying between them. This CDR3 region has 13 residues. From germline, CDR1 is SGHDN and CDR2 FVKESK. Written as DNA, the CDR3 is TGTGCCAGCCGAAGCGTAGGGAACACTGAAGCTTTCTTT. It encodes CASRSVGNTEAFF.

The V call is TRBV5-1, the J call TRBJ2-1, with 8 bases that match TRBD1. Trimming removed 1 base from V and 7 bases from J; junction bases left unmatched: 10. The CDR3 has 16 amino acids. Germline V gene data show CDR1 as SGHRS and CDR2 as YFSETQ. CDR3 DNA sequence: TGCGCCAGCAGCTTGACCCCCCAGGGGGCTGAGAATGAGCAGTTCTTC. It is translated as CASSLTPQGAENEQFF.

The chain combines TRBV7-8 with TRBJ1-1, with D possibly being TRBD1 (5 bases). From germline, CDR1 is SGHVS and CDR2 FQNEAQ. The length of the CDR3 is 13 residues. The V end was cut by 6 bases, the J end by 4 bases, with 12 bases between. CDR3 region: CASSSGHRTEAFF. In DNA form, the CDR3 reads TGTGCCAGCAGTTCAGGACATCGCACTGAAGCTTTCTTT.

This clone was counted only a few times. The chain couples TRBV10-3 to TRBJ2-1; no clear D gene. This CDR3 is 14 amino acids long. From germline, CDR1 is ENHRY and CDR2 SYGVKD. V was pared by 4 bases and J by 7 bases, with 14 bases between. CDR3: CAISGTGSTNEQFF. CDR3 nucleotides: TGTGCCATCAGTGGGACCGGGTCCACTAATGAGCAGTTCTTC.

This clone was seen a few times. The chain is built from TRBV4-2 and TRBJ1-5; D is uncertain. This CDR3 region has 16 residues. Between the trimmed V and J ends, which lost 1 base and 0 bases, there was a span of 10 bases. CDR1 and CDR2 (germline): LGHNA, YNFKEQ. This CDR3 reads CASSQAARSSNQPQHF. CDR3 nucleotides: TGTGCCAGCAGCCAAGCAGCCCGGAGTAGCAATCAGCCCCAGCATTTT.

V gene TRBV19 combines with J gene TRBJ2-3; TRBD2 matches 7 bases. Germline lookup yields CDR1 LNHDA and CDR2 SQIVND (reference sequence). The ends lost 4 bases at V and 6 bases at J; junction bases unmatched: 4. The CDR3 sequence is 13 residues long. CDR3 sequence: CASSTYGGDTQYF. The CDR3 DNA reads as TGTGCCAGTAGTACGTACGGGGGGGATACGCAGTATTTT. The full variable domain, in which reference TRBV19 and TRBJ2-3 provide the parts outside the CDR3, is DGGITQSPKYLFRKEGQNVTLSCEQNLNHDAMYWYRQDPGQGLRLIYYSQIVNDFQKGDIAEGYSVSREKKESFPLTVTSAQKNPTAFYLCASSTYGGDTQYFGPGTRLTVL.

The chain recombines TRBV6-5 with TRBJ1-4; D perhaps matches TRBD1 (6 bases). Germline V gene lookup returns CDR1 MNHEY and CDR2 SVGAGI. This CDR3 region has 14 residues. Trimming cost V 5 bases and J 7 bases, with 14 bases left between them. CDR3 coding DNA: TGTGCCAGCAGTCCGGTCCAGGGGAGTGAAAAACTGTTTTTT. Amino acids: CASSPVQGSEKLFF.

The rearrangement uses TRBV28 and TRBJ1-1; unclear D gene. Trimming took off 10 bases at V and 5 bases at J, with 17 bases between the two ends. The germline CDR1 and CDR2 sequences are MDHEN and SYDVKM. The CDR3 length is 13 residues. The CDR3 sequence: CATTIAKGTEAFF. As DNA, the CDR3 is TGTGCCACGACGATAGCTAAGGGAACTGAAGCTTTCTTT.

The genes are TRBV5-1 and TRBJ2-5, with D hard to call. This CDR3 is 14 amino acids long. The V gene lost 8 bases and the J gene lost 3 bases, with 17 bases spanning the gap. CDR1 is SGHRS and CDR2 is YFSETQ in the germline V gene. Here the CDR3 DNA reads TGCGCCAGTTTCCCGGAACCGGGTGAAGAGACCCAGTACTTC. Translation gives CASFPEPGEETQYF.

This chain connects TRBV2 to TRBJ1-4; D is perhaps TRBD1 (5 bases). Looked up from germline, CDR1 is SNHLY and CDR2 is FYNNEI. The V gene lost 6 bases and the J gene lost 8 bases, with 16 bases spanning the gap. CDR3 length: 14 residues. In DNA, the CDR3 is TGTGCCAGCAGCGACCCGGGACTGCGGGAAAAACTGTTTTTT. Translation: CASSDPGLREKLFF.

This rearrangement joins TRBV29-1 to TRBJ2-2; a weak D match, TRBD1 (6 bases). There are 14 residues in the CDR3. V dropped 3 bases and J dropped 4 bases, with 12 bases sitting between them. Germline CDR1 reads SQVTM; CDR2 reads ANQGSEA. The CDR3 is CSVDSGVGTGELFF. For the CDR3, the DNA is TGCAGCGTTGATTCAGGGGTGGGCACCGGGGAGCTGTTTTTT.

The chain is built from TRBV6-1 and TRBJ2-1, with 7 nucleotides matching TRBD1. After removal of 4 bases from V and 3 bases from J, the junction contained 6 bases not matched to a gene. Germline CDR1 MNHNS, CDR2 SASEGT. The CDR3 extends over 15 amino acids. The DNA for the CDR3 is TGTGCCAGCAGTGCGGGGACAGAGAGCTACAATGAGCAGTTCTTC. This codes for CASSAGTESYNEQFF.

About this clone itself: The junction and the germline gene differ at one end; a read error may be behind it. The sample carries other DNA sequences with the same CDR3. The chain joins TRBV5-8 to TRBJ2-2; D call uncertain. Germline CDR1 and CDR2: SGHTS and YDEGEE. The CDR3 is 14 residues long. For the CDR3, the DNA is TGCGCCAGCAGCTCCACAGAGAACACCGGGGAGCTGTTTTTT. Protein product: CASSSTENTGELFF.

The chain uses TRBV6-5 and TRBJ2-5; D remains unclear. The CDR3 length is 13 residues. Germline V CDR1 and CDR2: MNHEY, SVGAGI. Trimming shortened V by 4 bases and J by 4 bases, and 10 bases separated the two germline ends. The CDR3 region is CASSSDHLETQYF. The CDR3 DNA is TGTGCCAGCAGTTCGGACCATCTAGAGACCCAGTACTTC.

This rearrangement joins TRBV9 to TRBJ2-1, with TRBD1 matching 8 bases. Germline CDR1 reads SGDLS; CDR2 reads YYNGEE. The CDR3 totals 14 residues. Trimming took 4 bases from V and 9 from J; bases not matched to a gene: 9. DNA for the CDR3: TGTGCCAGCAGCCTAGGACAGGGTACGAGTGAGCAGTTCTTC. Translating gives CASSLGQGTSEQFF. The full variable domain, completed using reference TRBV9 and TRBJ2-1, is DSGVTQTPKHLITATGQRVTLRCSPRSGDLSVYWYQQSLDQGLQFLIQYYNGEERAKGNILERFSAQQFPDLHSELNLSSLELGDSALYFCASSLGQGTSEQFFGPGTRLTVL.

This clone was seen once. The chain uses TRBV5-1 and TRBJ1-1; the D is unclear. Deletions cut 4 bases from V and 2 bases from J, with 12 bases between. Germline CDR1 reads SGHRS; CDR2 reads YFSETQ. The CDR3 sequence is 14 residues long. The CDR3 region is CASSPESENTEAFF. The CDR3 bases are TGCGCCAGCAGCCCCGAATCGGAAAACACTGAAGCTTTCTTT.

The chain carries TRBV27 and TRBJ2-7; D is unresolved. Germline assignment: CDR1 MNHEY and CDR2 SMNVEV (reference sequence). CDR3 length: 14 amino acids. Trimming removed 1 base at V and 2 bases at J, with 9 bases between. The CDR3 protein is CASSLLGGTYEQYF. CDR3 in DNA: TGTGCCAGCAGTTTATTAGGCGGAACCTACGAGCAGTACTTC.